These 18 T cell receptor beta chains originate from one sample sequenced in a study of robustness of blood B and T cell sequencing. Instead of genomic DNA, mRNA was used to measure TCR beta repertoires. cDNA was made with a 5' template-switch oligo adding a universal priming site. Each cDNA molecule was tagged by a 12-nucleotide random UMI. TCRdb fed the PCR reads into MiXCR, producing one record per CDR3 protein. The sample records about 2,000 distinct CDR3 sequences, 72% being singletons. Input material: peripheral blood. The receptors originated from a human donor in good health.

V is TRBV29-1 and J is TRBJ1-1, with D uncertain. CDR1 SQVTM and CDR2 ANQGSEA come from the germline V gene. The CDR3 is made up of 13 amino acids. V was pared by 0 bases and J by 2 bases, with 7 bases between. CDR3 residues: CSVEDYYNTEAFF. CDR3 DNA sequence: TGCAGCGTTGAAGACTACTATAACACTGAAGCTTTCTTT. The variable domain in full, completed from reference TRBV29-1 and TRBJ1-1, reads SAVISQKPSRDICQRGTSLTIQCQVDSQVTMMFWYRQQPGQSLTLIATANQGSEATYESGFVIDKFPISRPNLTFSTLTVSNMSPEDSSIYLCSVEDYYNTEAFFGQGTRLTVV.

The chain has TRBV5-6 and TRBJ2-1; TRBD2 aligns across 8 bases. Trimming removed 3 bases from V and 7 bases from J; junction bases left unmatched: 3. The CDR3 is 13 amino acids. Germline values: CDR1 SGHDT, CDR2 YYEEEE. In nucleotides, the CDR3 is TGTGCCAGCAGCTCCGGGACTAGTAATGAGCAGTTCTTC. It translates to CASSSGTSNEQFF.

The chain combines TRBV5-1 with TRBJ2-7; D not resolved. The V gene lost 4 bases and the J gene lost 2 bases, with 10 bases spanning the gap. CDR3 length equals 13 residues. The germline V gene has CDR1 SGHRS and CDR2 YFSETQ. In DNA, the CDR3 is TGCGCCAGCAGCCCGGACCCTCCCTACGAGCAGTACTTC. It encodes CASSPDPPYEQYF.

The J gene is TRBJ2-3, the V gene TRBV29-1; D unclear. Germline CDR1 SQVTM, CDR2 ANQGSEA. The germline V and J ends were trimmed by 4 bases and 4 bases, with 12 bases remaining between them. The length of the CDR3 is 13 residues. CDR3 loop: CSVVMVGSDTQYF. The CDR3 coding sequence is TGCAGCGTTGTTATGGTAGGGTCAGATACGCAGTATTTT.

By share, this clonotype ranks as hyperexpanded. V is TRBV11-3 and J is TRBJ1-1, with D possibly being TRBD1 (5 bases). The V gene's germline CDR1 is SGHNT and CDR2 YENEEA. The CDR3 runs 15 residues. The V and J ends lost 5 bases and 4 bases respectively, with 17 bases between them. The CDR3 reads CASSPEGTGSTEAFF. CDR3 nucleotide sequence: TGTGCCAGCAGCCCGGAGGGGACGGGGAGCACTGAAGCTTTCTTT.

The gene calls are TRBV30 and TRBJ1-1; D gene ambiguous. The CDR3 length is 12 residues. Trimming took off 7 bases at V and 6 bases at J, with 15 bases between the two ends. Germline V gene sequence: CDR1 GTSNPN, CDR2 SVGIG (reference sequence). CDR3 amino acids: CALTGPNAEAFF. In nucleotides, the CDR3 is TGTGCCTTAACCGGGCCCAACGCTGAAGCTTTCTTT.

This clonotype was recorded a few times. V usage is TRBV12-3 or TRBV12-4 and J usage is TRBJ1-1; TRBD1 might be the D (5 bases). V lost 6 bases and J 4 bases, leaving 12 bases between the germline ends. This CDR3 has 13 residues. Written as DNA, the CDR3 is TGTGCCAGCAGACCCGGCGGGGGCACTGAAGCTTTCTTT. This gives the protein CASRPGGGTEAFF.

The chain joins TRBV15 to TRBJ1-1, with TRBD1 matching 8 bases. Germline CDR1 is LNHNV and CDR2 is YYDKDF (reference sequence). The CDR3 totals 13 residues. V lost 1 base to trimming and J lost 8 bases; unmatched junction nucleotides: 3. CDR3 sequence (DNA): TGTGCCACCAGCAGAGGATGGACAGGGGAAGCTTTCTTT. This gives the protein CATSRGWTGEAFF.

This clonotype was observed a few times. The chain links TRBV5-6 to TRBJ1-1, with D maybe TRBD1 (5 bases). The CDR3 is 15 amino acids. Germline V gene lookup returns CDR1 SGHDT and CDR2 YYEEEE. Trimming took 0 bases from V and 1 from J, leaving 10 bases between them. This CDR3 is CASSLAGSSNTEAFF. CDR3 coding DNA: TGTGCCAGCAGCTTGGCAGGGAGCTCGAACACTGAAGCTTTCTTT.

The V and J genes are TRBV18 and TRBJ1-1; TRBD1 is a possible D gene (5 bases). CDR1 is KGHSH, CDR2 LQKENI, per germline. Trimming removed 2 bases at V and 1 base at J, with 11 bases between. There are 15 residues in the CDR3. The CDR3 is CASSPGTDTNTEAFF. CDR3 coding DNA: TGTGCCAGCTCACCAGGGACGGACACGAACACTGAAGCTTTCTTT. Full variable domain (missing parts from reference TRBV18 and TRBJ1-1): NAGVMQNPRHLVRRRGQEARLRCSPMKGHSHVYWYRQLPEEGLKFMVYLQKENIIDESGMPKERFSAEFPKEGPSILRIQQVVRGDSAAYFCASSPGTDTNTEAFFGQGTRLTVV.

The V call is TRBV11-3, the J call TRBJ2-1; 10 bases line up with TRBD1. This CDR3 has 14 amino acids. Germline-derived CDR1 and CDR2 are SGHNT and YENEEA. V was clipped by 1 base and J by 6 bases; unmatched bases: 0. CDR3 in DNA: TGTGCCAGCAGCTTAGGACAGGGGGCCAATGAGCAGTTCTTC. This gives the protein CASSLGQGANEQFF.

The chain combines TRBV6-5 with TRBJ1-1, with TRBD1 as a possible D gene (5 bases). Trimming shortened V by 0 bases and J by 2 bases, and 10 bases separated the two germline ends. Germline V gene data show CDR1 as MNHEY and CDR2 as SVGAGI. The CDR3 extends over 15 amino acids. CDR3 nucleotides: TGTGCCAGCAGTTACTCGTACAGGAGAAACACTGAAGCTTTCTTT. Amino acids: CASSYSYRRNTEAFF.

The V call is TRBV12-3 or TRBV12-4, the J call TRBJ1-1; a possible D gene is TRBD1 (5 bases). The CDR3 length is 14 residues. Between the trimmed V and J ends, which lost 5 bases and 3 bases, there was a span of 13 bases. In DNA form, the CDR3 reads TGTGCCAGCAGTAGGGACGGATGGGACACTGAAGCTTTCTTT. Its protein product is CASSRDGWDTEAFF.

The V and J genes are TRBV29-1 and TRBJ2-3; D remains unclear. CDR3 length: 14 amino acids. V was pared by 0 bases and J by 3 bases, with 10 bases between. Germline values: CDR1 SQVTM, CDR2 ANQGSEA. CDR3 region: CSVEDLRMTDTQYF. The CDR3 DNA reads as TGCAGCGTTGAAGATCTTAGAATGACAGATACGCAGTATTTT.

The chain carries TRBV20-1 and TRBJ1-4; 8 bases align to TRBD1. Germline V CDR1 and CDR2: DFQATT, SNEGSKA (reference sequence). The CDR3 loop spans 13 amino acids. Losses at the gene ends were 3 bases for V and 8 bases for J; bases not matched to a gene: 5. The DNA for the CDR3 is TGCAGTGCTAGTCAGGGGGCGGACGAAAAACTGTTTTTT. Protein: CSASQGADEKLFF.

By share, this clonotype ranks as large (0.1 to 1%). J is TRBJ1-2 and V is TRBV29-1; 10 bases agree with TRBD1. The CDR3 totals 12 residues. V lost 7 bases, J lost 5 bases, and 4 bases stayed unmatched. Germline lookup yields CDR1 SQVTM and CDR2 ANQGSEA. CDR3 amino acids: CSATGQGYGYTF. CDR3 bases: TGCAGCGCAACGGGACAGGGGTATGGCTACACCTTC.

This chain joins TRBV5-1 and TRBJ1-1; tentatively, D is TRBD1 (5 bases). From germline, CDR1 is SGHRS and CDR2 YFSETQ. This CDR3 has 12 residues. With 5 bases removed from V and 1 base from J, the gap between germline ends came to 6 bases. The CDR3 region has the DNA TGCGCCAGCAGACAGGCGAACACTGAAGCTTTCTTT. The encoded protein is CASRQANTEAFF.

The chain couples TRBV27 to TRBJ2-7; TRBD2 aligns across 7 bases. Losses at the gene ends were 6 bases for V and 7 bases for J; bases not matched to a gene: 12. The CDR3 is 14 residues long. Per germline, CDR1 MNHEY and CDR2 SMNVEV (reference sequence). In nucleotides, the CDR3 is TGTGCCAGCAGCGACGGAGCGGGAAGGGGAGAGCAGTACTTC. It yields the protein CASSDGAGRGEQYF.